Below, 8 T cell receptor beta chains from the same sample are listed, as sequenced in a study of cytomegalovirus exposure and HLA in healthy donors. Both 60 Vbeta primers and 13 Jbeta primers went into the PCR. The data were produced by immunoSEQ multiplex PCR, yet TCRdb's version contains in-frame clones alone and is incomplete. Altogether about 90,000 clones are present, less than 75% being singletons, with the ten largest covering under 2.5%. The sample comprised PBMCs. Receptors originate from a man aged 25 to 40 in good health and CMV-seronegative.

This clone was picked up a small number of times. The CDR3 region has the DNA TGCGCCAGCAGCCATAAAAGTAGCGGGAGTCCCTACGAGCAGTACTTC. Protein product: CASSHKSSGSPYEQYF. The chain couples TRBV4-1 to TRBJ2-7, with 9 bases aligning to TRBD2. CDR1 is MGHRA and CDR2 is YSYEKL in the germline V gene. The CDR3 contains 16 residues. The V gene end was trimmed by 3 bases and the J gene end by 2 bases; junction bases not matched to a gene: 8.

V usage is TRBV10-3 and J usage is TRBJ1-3; D perhaps matches TRBD1 (6 bases). This CDR3 spans 16 amino acids. Trimming took off 3 bases at V and 0 bases at J, with 12 bases between the two ends. Germline V lookup: CDR1 ENHRY, CDR2 SYGVKD. The CDR3 is CAISDPGGGSGNTIYF. DNA for the CDR3: TGTGCCATCAGTGATCCGGGAGGGGGCTCTGGAAACACCATATATTTT.

The chain has TRBV4-3 and TRBJ2-7; 10 bases align to TRBD1. Per germline, CDR1 LGHNA and CDR2 YSLEER. Unmatched junction bases numbered 4, after V lost 0 bases and J lost 2 bases. The CDR3 runs to 16 residues. The CDR3 sequence is CASSQDEGTGAYEQYF. In nucleotides, the CDR3 is TGCGCCAGCAGCCAAGATGAAGGGACAGGGGCCTACGAGCAGTACTTC.

The chain joins TRBV5-1 to TRBJ2-7, with TRBD2 matching 7 bases. There are 15 residues in the CDR3. Germline V gene data show CDR1 as SGHRS and CDR2 as YFSETQ. The junction had 6 bases not matched to a gene; V was cut back by 0 bases and J by 3 bases. The chain's CDR3 is CASSLVPAGRYEQYF. For the CDR3, the DNA is TGCGCCAGCAGCTTGGTTCCAGCGGGGCGCTACGAGCAGTACTTC.

The CDR3: CASSQDLGLARSEQFF. CDR3 in DNA: TGCGCCAGCAGCCAAGATCTCGGACTAGCCCGTAGTGAGCAGTTCTTC. J is TRBJ2-1 and V is TRBV4-1; 8 bases fit TRBD2. V gave up 0 bases and J gave up 9 bases; unmatched junction bases: 10. The CDR3 spans 16 residues. Germline CDR1 and CDR2: MGHRA and YSYEKL.

CDR3 in DNA: TGCAGCGTGACACCCCCAAGAGATAACTATGGCTACACCTTC. Its protein product is CSVTPPRDNYGYTF. The rearrangement links TRBV29-1 to TRBJ1-2, with D unresolved. The CDR3 is 14 residues long. CDR1 SQVTM and CDR2 ANQGSEA come from the germline V gene. V was pared by 6 bases and J by 1 base, with 15 bases between.

This chain links TRBV5-1 with TRBJ1-1, with 8 bases that match TRBD1. The V and J ends lost 0 bases and 6 bases, in that order; junction bases with no gene match: 7. CDR1 is SGHRS, CDR2 YFSETQ, per germline. The CDR3 contains 15 residues. CDR3 residues: CASSLEGQGASEAFF. As DNA, the CDR3 is TGCGCCAGCAGCTTGGAGGGCCAGGGGGCCTCTGAAGCTTTCTTT. Looking up the rest from reference TRBV5-1 and TRBJ1-1 gives the full variable domain: KAGVTQTPRYLIKTRGQQVTLSCSPISGHRSVSWYQQTPGQGLQFLFEYFSETQRNKGNFPGRFSGRQFSNSRSEMNVSTLELGDSALYLCASSLEGQGASEAFFGQGTRLTVV.

There are many counts of this clone. V and J are TRBV28 and TRBJ1-1; TRBD1 is a possible D gene (5 bases). V was pared by 2 bases and J by 4 bases, with 14 bases between. The length of the CDR3 is 15 residues. Germline CDR1 reads MDHEN; CDR2 reads SYDVKM. CDR3 loop: CASSLRLTAGTEAFF. Written as DNA, the CDR3 is TGTGCCAGCAGTTTACGGTTGACAGCAGGCACTGAAGCTTTCTTT. Full variable domain (missing parts from reference TRBV28 and TRBJ1-1): DVKVTQSSRYLVKRTGEKVFLECVQDMDHENMFWYRQDPGLGLRLIYFSYDVKMKEKGDIPEGYSVSREKKERFSLILESASTNQTSMYLCASSLRLTAGTEAFFGQGTRLTVV.